This T cell receptor (beta chain) was recorded in a study of a mutant IDH1 vaccine in newly diagnosed glioma. For the study at large: In some groups vaccination began 4-6 weeks post-radiotherapy; others received it with temozolomide. Most patients had radiochemotherapy with temozolomide before enrollment; others had one alone. Broader study findings: Seemingly, pseudoprogression had no relation to changes in the top peripheral T cell clonotypes.

Notes on this clone: The antigen is not known. The same CDR3 is also encoded by other DNA sequences in this sample.

The time point: week 11, during vaccination. Doses of 300 ug of mutant IDH1 20-mer peptide were given with topical imiquimod. Patients carried new grade 3 or 4 IDH1-mutant astrocytomas lacking nuclear ATRX. CDR3 size: 12 residues. V lost 5 bases to trimming and J lost 2 bases, with 6 bases between them. Per germline, CDR1 SGHRS and CDR2 YFSETQ. Repertoires were generated with immunoSEQ multiplex PCR, while TCRdb's copy carries only in-frame clones and drops some. The sample lists about 40,000 clones; 84% were seen once. The material sequenced was PBMCs, taken from a glioma patient whose treatment included an IDH1 peptide vaccine. The clonotype comes from a man in his forties with glioma. The V and J genes are TRBV5-1 and TRBJ2-3; no reliable D call. The CDR3 region is CASSFATDTQYF. CDR3 DNA sequence: TGCGCCAGCAGTTTCGCCACAGATACGCAGTATTTT.